This is a list of T cell receptor beta chains from one sample in a study of T cell repertoires in cytomegalovirus infection. No antigen is known for these receptors. One entry per CDR3 protein, called by TCRdb with MiXCR from the reads. Here the sample spans 550,000 to 700,000 distinct CDR3 sequences, about 39% being singletons. The specimen was cultured PBMCs, collected from culture after CMV antigen stimulation. Receptor source: a human donor in good health (CMV status not recorded). Some clones in this sample may be carry-over from other donors' samples. Both conserved end residues are part of each CDR3. Fields, in order: V gene, D gene, J gene, clone size, CDR3 protein, CDR3 DNA. The D gene is left open where the match is weak. For some rows the clone size is stated as once, few or many, or as a class when expanded; others skip it.

TRBV12-3/TRBV12-4,.,TRBJ2-3,few,CASSPLLEGTQYF,TGTGCCAGCAGTCCGCTATTGGAAGGGACGCAGTATTTT
TRBV5-6,TRBD1,TRBJ1-4,few,CASSLSDRRNLFF,TGTGCCAGCAGCTTATCGGACAGGAGGAACCTTTTTTTC
TRBV27,.,TRBJ2-7,.,CASRKLYAYEQYF,TGTGCCAGCAGGAAACTATACGCCTACGAGCAGTACTTC
TRBV12-3/TRBV12-4,TRBD1,TRBJ2-1,.,CASSFRGHLTNEQFF,TGTGCCAGCAGTTTCAGGGGGCATCTCACTAATGAGCAGTTCTTC
TRBV7-9,TRBD2,TRBJ2-1,.,CASSPYSGPSYNEQFF,TGTGCCAGCAGCCCCTATAGCGGGCCCTCCTACAATGAGCAGTTCTTC
TRBV18,.,TRBJ2-1,.,CASSQSNRETYNEQFF,TGTGCCAGCTCACAATCAAACAGGGAAACCTACAATGAGCAGTTCTTC
TRBV20-1,TRBD2,TRBJ2-1,.,CSVSGRAESDEQFF,TGCAGTGTTAGCGGGAGGGCCGAGTCTGATGAGCAGTTCTTC
TRBV11-2,.,TRBJ1-2,.,CASSSDGFGYTF,TGTGCCAGCAGCTCGGACGGGTTCGGCTACACCTTC
TRBV7-2,TRBD2,TRBJ2-5,few,CASSSRRAGGVETQYF,TGTGCCAGCAGCTCAAGACGAGCGGGGGGGGTCGAGACCCAGTACTTC
TRBV5-4,TRBD2,TRBJ2-3,once,CASRRGDRQYF,TGTGCCAGCAGGCGGGGGGATAGGCAGTATTTT
TRBV7-9,.,TRBJ2-1,.,CASSSRAGFEQFF,TGTGCCAGCAGCTCCCGGGCGGGGTTTGAGCAGTTCTTC
TRBV7-2,TRBD2,TRBJ2-5,.,CASSRPGLAPETQYF,TGTGCCAGCAGCCGTCCGGGACTAGCTCCGGAGACCCAGTACTTC
TRBV11-3,.,TRBJ2-7,.,CASSREAGIYEQYF,TGTGCCAGCAGCAGGGAGGCGGGTATCTACGAGCAGTACTTC
TRBV12-3/TRBV12-4,TRBD2,TRBJ2-3,few,CASSLIAGGDTQYF,TGTGCCAGCAGTTTAATAGCGGGAGGAGATACGCAGTATTTT
TRBV11-2,.,TRBJ2-3,.,CASSPLNGADTQYF,TGTGCCAGCAGCCCCCTCAACGGAGCGGATACGCAGTATTTT
TRBV7-2,.,TRBJ1-2,few,CASSPGGRATF,TGTGCCAGCAGCCCGGGGGGCAGGGCCACCTTC
TRBV15,TRBD1,TRBJ2-7,.,CATSREVGQGYEQYF,TGTGCCACCAGCAGAGAAGTGGGACAGGGCTACGAGCAGTACTTC
TRBV11-2,TRBD2,TRBJ2-7,.,CASSRSASALSGGTPYEQYF,TGTGCCAGCAGCCGAAGCGCCTCAGCCCTCTCCGGGGGGACTCCCTACGAGCAGTACTTC